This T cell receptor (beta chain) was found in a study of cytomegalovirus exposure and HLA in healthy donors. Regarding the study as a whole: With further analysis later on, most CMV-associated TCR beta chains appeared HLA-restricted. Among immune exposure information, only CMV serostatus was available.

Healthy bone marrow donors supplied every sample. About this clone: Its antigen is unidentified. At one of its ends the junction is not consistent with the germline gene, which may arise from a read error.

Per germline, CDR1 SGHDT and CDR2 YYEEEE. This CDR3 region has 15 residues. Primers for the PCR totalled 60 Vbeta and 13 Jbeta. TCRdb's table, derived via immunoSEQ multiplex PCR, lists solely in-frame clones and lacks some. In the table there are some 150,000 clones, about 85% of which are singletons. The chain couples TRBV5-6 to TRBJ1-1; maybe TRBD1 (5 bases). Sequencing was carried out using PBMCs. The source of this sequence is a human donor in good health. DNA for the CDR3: TGTGCCAGCAGCCGGCTTCCGGCGACAGCCACTGGAGCTTTCTTT. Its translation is CASSRLPATATGAFF.